The subject of this entry is one T cell receptor beta chain. Its target is not known. Germline and junction disagree at one end, which may indicate a read error. Germline assignment: CDR1 SGHNT and CDR2 YENEEA. The CDR3 runs 13 residues. This sample stems from a study of T cell responses to AZD1222 COVID-19 vaccine. Generated by immunoSEQ multiplex PCR, the TCRdb table keeps only in-frame clones and is missing some. The sample contains approximately 90,000 clones, approximately 89% of which appear only once. Overall study findings and caveats: Repertoire sampling was restricted to post-peak T cell response timepoints. Mostly white British, mostly female donors; authors suggested clonal diversity may be underestimated.

Sequenced here: peripheral blood, sampled on day 0 of AZD1222 vaccination. J is TRBJ2-7 and V is TRBV11-3, with 8 bases fitting TRBD1. This receptor was taken from an adult in good health. CDR3 nucleotides: TGTGCCAGCAGCTCCCCGGGACAGGTCCAGCAGCACTTC. It yields the protein CASSSPGQVQQHF.